Listed below are T cell receptor beta chains from one sample, sequenced in a study of T cells after posttransplantation cyclophosphamide. The repertoire was sequenced with immunoSEQ multiplex PCR; TCRdb's copy has only in-frame clones and lacks some. The sample records some 37,000 clones, roughly 78% being singletons. This sample comprised CD4+ T cells sorted from blood, obtained 1,700 to 2,000 days after a stem cell transplant with posttransplant cyclophosphamide. The receptors were sampled from a female patient aged 40-50 years who received an allogeneic stem cell transplant from a related donor, was CMV-positive, and had no GVHD. Some T cells may be provided by the graft donor. Each CDR3 is given without its conserved first and last residue. D genes are given only for firm matches.

D	V	CDR3
.	TRBV9	ASSIGETQY
.	TRBV5-1	ASSLASGGGNTIY
TRBD1	TRBV9	ASSVYLGQPANTGELF
.	TRBV5-1	ASSRQSGWSYNEQF
TRBD1	TRBV10-2	ASSPTGSSYNSPLH
.	TRBV2	ASSEASPGIYEQY
TRBD1	TRBV5-6	ASSFRGVGHTEAF
.	TRBV2	ASSDPGLVDEQY
TRBD1	TRBV7-3	ASSSAGTGGTEAF
.	TRBV11-2	ASSLDLGSSYEQY
.	TRBV28	ATPGRNSGEAF
.	TRBV6-1	ASSSYDYSGNTIY
.	TRBV4-2	ASSQGASGGSYNSPLH
.	TRBV7-3	ASSEKYEQY
.	TRBV7-2	ASSLAAGIRLLH
.	TRBV7-9	ASSLVGGANTEAF
.	TRBV21-1	ASSKNADWDTPNTGELF
TRBD1	TRBV2	ASKGQLQETQY
.	TRBV6-4	ASSDTILGNEQF
.	TRBV28	ASSMTSRRPY
TRBD2	TRBV7-2	ASSLVPSGGPGDTQY
TRBD1	TRBV19	ASSIRQGSLSGANVLT
TRBD1	TRBV19	ASSMGQEPNYGYT
TRBD1	TRBV6-5	ASRTGTGSEKLF
.	TRBV7-9	ASSPLSDTQY
TRBD1	TRBV19	ASSTGQGNLYGYT
TRBD1	TRBV19	ATPRDSSYEQY
.	TRBV18	ASSPVGERTEAF
TRBD2	TRBV4-3	ASSQVAGGTTSTDTQY
TRBD2	TRBV5-1	ASSPGLAGVRGQETQY
TRBD1	TRBV6-1	ASKRVAGGGYT
TRBD2	TRBV18	ASSSGLAGGQETQY
TRBD1	TRBV5-5	ASSSTGARGNEKLF
.	TRBV28	ASSLVGAGLALH
.	TRBV27	ASSFGGANYGYT
.	TRBV4-1	ASSQARGISIGELF
TRBD2	TRBV4-2	ASSQDGGGQETQY
.	TRBV25-1	ASSDPGTRGWVDTQY
.	TRBV6-6	ASTPVGVANEKLF
.	TRBV4-2	ASSQDPDPNTEAF
TRBD1	TRBV5-8	ASSSQGASYNEQF
.	TRBV5-8	ASSTSVSYEQY
TRBD1	TRBV6-5	ASSLGQGTYEQY
.	TRBV7-9	ASSFGVGEQY
TRBD1	TRBV19	ASSPRTGGIHGYT
.	TRBV29-1	SVGDRWGTYEQY
.	TRBV29-1	SVGGRVHTGELF